The entry below gives a single T cell receptor beta chain sequence along with its context. Its antigen target is currently unknown. Base qualities are not at hand, and no much larger clone is one base apart. This sample was included in a study of cytomegalovirus exposure and HLA in healthy donors (dated by TCRdb to about 2017). Context from the whole study: An earlier analysis of some 600 of the donors reported approximately 280 Gb of sequence data and 117 million unique TCR beta sequences obtained from about 200 million T cells. An early release covering 500 to 750 HLA-typed donors comprised approximately 290 gigabases of sequencing data and about 90 million unique TCR sequences. Of the roughly 400 genotyped donors, approximately 83% fell in the genetic ancestry cluster associated with self-reported Caucasian donors. The study aimed to test whether cataloging public T cell receptors could reveal signatures of past pathogen exposure. Using immunosequencing, the study profiled T cell repertoires from roughly 650 subjects and related those repertoires to cytomegalovirus serostatus. In addition to the first cohort of roughly 670 subjects, a separate validation cohort of 120 different subjects was used. The study combined high-throughput TCR immunosequencing, statistical association of individual TCRs with disease status, and machine learning to predict cytomegalovirus infection status. A later analysis re-examined previously published TCR beta repertoires from roughly 720 donors and added high-resolution HLA genotyping to investigate patterns of TCR occurrence. Rather than drawing on any new phenotypic data, the later analysis identified candidate immune exposures from TCR beta sequences and the way those sequences occurred across donors. To decide whether each TCR beta V gene segment behaved as functional or pseudogenic, an earlier analysis of some 570 of the donors relied on high-throughput TCR beta sequencing. Donor age, sex, ethnicity and CMV serostatus were compiled together with the repertoire data. Genome-wide SNP genotypes for about three fifths of the 666 donors were used in a later genetic analysis, which treated that subset as a discovery cohort. All discovery cohort repertoires had been generated using a single sequencing platform. Class I and class II HLA loci were covered by the typing at four-digit resolution. Typing coverage varied by locus: roughly 629-640 donors for A, B, C, DRB1 and DQB1; approximately 560 for DQA1; more than 600 for DPA1; fewer than 480 for DPB1. Roughly five DR-DQ haplotypes were treated as single units for association and clustering because of strong linkage in the cohort. On average, around 200,000 unique TCR beta nucleotide sequences were sequenced per donor among 398 genotyped donors of the cohort, with roughly 18% of those sequences being non-productive. The full study reports these points: According to a later analysis, parvovirus B19, influenza, CMV and Epstein-Barr virus appeared linked to several top co-occurrence clusters. A later genetic analysis reported fewer N-insertions in productive TCRs among donors in an Asian-associated ancestry cluster than the roughly 650-donor mean. Assigning TCR associations to individual alleles was difficult when HLA alleles, especially DR and DQ, strongly co-occurred. The authors suggested that the approach could potentially be generalized to other disease states and immunological phenotypes. Specific HLA alleles were associated with 15,000 to 20,000 TCR beta sequences at a false discovery rate of 0.05 in a later analysis. In this cohort, only TCR beta chains were sequenced, and detectable features were limited by the absence of alpha or paired-chain data. For the cohort, immune exposure information was limited to CMV serostatus. Linkage disequilibrium might explain the correlated functional status among segregating V segments, but an unknown experimental factor could not be excluded. The earlier analysis of approximately 560 of the donors excluded roughly 17 rarely observed V segments, including chromosome 9 orphons, because counts were too low. An earlier analysis of 587 of the donors showed that most TCR beta V segments appeared in productive rearrangements either about 87% or about 30% of the time, which broadly matched IMGT annotations. A total of roughly 160 TCR beta chains were listed by the study as associated with cytomegalovirus. While some public TCRs were present in many individuals, most TCR sequences turned up only very rarely across donors. Presence/absence analyses assumed roughly uniform sequencing depth across donors, an assumption that may not hold. Because the 87-base-pair reads could not distinguish some IMGT-functional V segments, including TRBV6-2 and TRBV6-3, those segments were excluded. HLA typing was unavailable for some donors at each locus, so association tests used only the typed subset. A cluster of highly shared sequence variants was judged likely to be a technical artifact of the sequencing pipeline. In a later analysis, TCR association rates were found to vary across HLA loci, with the most associated TCRs seen for DRB1 alleles and the fewest for HLA-C alleles. A further reported finding was that TCR beta sequences accurately predicted the HLA-A and HLA-B alleles for most subjects in the first cohort. In both the original and validation cohorts, the classifier was reported to diagnose cytomegalovirus status with high specificity and sensitivity. Three of the identified cytomegalovirus-associated TCR beta chains were confirmed in vitro to be specific for cytomegalovirus antigens. In a later analysis, most CMV-associated TCR beta chains were found to appear HLA-restricted, with HLA associations seemingly driven largely by CMV exposure. In a later genetic analysis, a missense DCLRE1C variant was associated with V-gene and J-gene trimming of TCR beta chains, and the association was replicated in an independent cohort. A later analysis found that HLA-associated TCR beta chains were more clonally expanded and had lower generation probabilities than equally common non-associated chains.

Libraries were built with the immunoSEQ multiplex PCR assay. For the multiplex PCR, a mixture combining 60 forward primers for TCR Vbeta segments and 13 reverse primers for TCR Jbeta segments was used. A multiplex PCR assay on genomic DNA amplified the CDR3 region of rearranged TCR beta genes. On the Illumina HiSeq System, the amplified TCR beta libraries were sequenced as 87-base-pair reads. The paper's processing steps were these. A later analysis counted 75 million to 100 million unique TCR beta chains across the 670 or so repertoires, and around 9.9 million of these chains were shared by at least two donors. A nearest-neighbor algorithm error-corrected the raw reads and collapsed the reads into unique sequences, merging closely related sequences to remove PCR and sequencing errors. CDR3 sequences were aligned to IMGT reference sequences to assign V, D and J gene segments. For a sequence to be retained, a match of at least six nucleotides to both a V gene segment and a J gene segment was required. Rearrangements were classified as productive when the CDR3 lacked stop codons and remained in frame with V and J, and all other rearrangements were classified as non-productive. Following IMGT convention, CDR3 was defined as the stretch from the second conserved V-encoded cysteine up to the conserved J-encoded phenylalanine. In an earlier analysis of more than 550 of the donors, sequences lacking an unambiguous match to a single V gene segment were excluded. In an earlier analysis of several hundred of the donors, V segments were called functional above 56.7% productive rearrangements and were called segregating when the between-donor standard deviation exceeded 5%. To diagnose cytomegalovirus status from the catalog of TCR beta chain sequences, a statistical classification framework was built. A later analysis assigned V and J genes by comparing TCR nucleotide sequences with IMGT/GENE-DB human TR gene sequences. The TCRdist pipeline was used in a later analysis to assign CDR3 sequences and most-parsimonious VDJ recombination scenarios. A later analysis defined each TCR beta chain by its CDR3 amino acid sequence plus V-gene family, and excluded reads lacking a unique V-gene family. In a later analysis, 450 to 600 highly shared, low-generation-probability nucleotide sequences were removed to address suspected cross-contamination and a sequencing artifact. For each public chain, a later analysis derived a clonal expansion index from normalized ranks of inferred template counts within each repertoire. In a later analysis, generation probabilities were computed with a VDJ recombination model fitted to out-of-frame rearrangements, and the resulting probabilities were checked against IGoR. In a later analysis, hypergeometric tests were used to score TCR-TCR, TCR-HLA and TCR-CMV co-occurrence, with a repertoire-size bias correction applied to TCR pairs. False discovery rates were estimated in a later analysis by permuting HLA or CMV assignments 20 times. In a later analysis, co-occurring TCRs were grouped with DBSCAN, and TCRdist sequence similarity was added when clustering was performed within HLA-allele-positive subsets. Repertoires with fewer than 30,000 or more than 120,000 public chains were left out of co-occurrence clustering, as were four to six repertoires with anomalous nucleotide sharing. Imported from immuneACCESS, the table was reduced by TCRdb to in-frame sequences with V and J called. These copies leave out some clones; in studies compared against another copy, an unresolved V gene accounts for under half, and the cause of the remainder is not known. V, J and clone size derive from that table, while D and trimming were established from the DNA sequence. Within this sample are roughly 200,000 clones, with about 83% of them counted one time only. Of the sample, less than 3.5% is held by the ten largest clones.

The cohort consisted of 600 or so healthy bone marrow donors. At the time of sampling, every cohort member was nominally healthy, though immune exposures that went unrecorded were likely present. The donor was CMV seronegative and belonged to the group of under 400 seronegative cohort members. Every donor gave a peripheral blood sample, and the peripheral blood mononuclear cells from that sample were used for TCR beta sequencing. Genomic DNA was extracted from the blood cell samples with the Qiagen DNeasy Blood Extraction Kit. The CDR3 measures 14 amino acids from cysteine to phenylalanine. This entry keeps only the CDR3 DNA: 42 bases, framed from base 1. The germline V gene yields SNHLY for CDR1 and FYNNEI for CDR2. Compared with germline, V lacks 8 bases and J lacks 8 bases; bases without a gene match: 12.

The source of this sequence is a female donor in good health and CMV-seronegative. Input material: PBMCs. This receptor chain uses TRBV2 and TRBJ2-1, and 7 bases in between align with TRBD2. The CDR3 reads as follows: CASVGGLEAYEQFF. The sequenced DNA: TGTGCCAGCGTGGGAGGACTAGAAGCTTATGAGCAGTTCTTC.